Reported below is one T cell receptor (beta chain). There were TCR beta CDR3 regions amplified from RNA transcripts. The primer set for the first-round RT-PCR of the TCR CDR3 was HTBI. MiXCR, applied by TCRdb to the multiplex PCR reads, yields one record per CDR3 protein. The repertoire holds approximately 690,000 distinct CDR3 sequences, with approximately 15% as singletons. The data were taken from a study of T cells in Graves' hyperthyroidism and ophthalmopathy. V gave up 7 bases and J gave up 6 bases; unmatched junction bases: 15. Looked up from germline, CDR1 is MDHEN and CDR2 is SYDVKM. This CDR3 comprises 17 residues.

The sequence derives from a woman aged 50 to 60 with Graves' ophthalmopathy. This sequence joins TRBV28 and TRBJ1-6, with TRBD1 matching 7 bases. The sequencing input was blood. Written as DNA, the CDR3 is TGTGCCAGCACCATTCCCGCCAGGGGGACCCGTAATTCACCCCTCCACTTT. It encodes CASTIPARGTRNSPLHF.